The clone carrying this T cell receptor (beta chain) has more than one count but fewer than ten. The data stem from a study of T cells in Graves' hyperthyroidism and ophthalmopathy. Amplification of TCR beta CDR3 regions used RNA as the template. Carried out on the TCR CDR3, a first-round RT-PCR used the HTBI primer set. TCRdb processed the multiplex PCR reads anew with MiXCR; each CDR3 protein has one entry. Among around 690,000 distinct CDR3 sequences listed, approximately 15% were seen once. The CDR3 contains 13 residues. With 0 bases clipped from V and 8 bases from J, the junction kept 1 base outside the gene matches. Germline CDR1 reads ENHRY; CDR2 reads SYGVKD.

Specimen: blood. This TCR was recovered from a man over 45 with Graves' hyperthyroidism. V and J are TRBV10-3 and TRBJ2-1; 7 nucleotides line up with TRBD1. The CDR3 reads CAISESTGHEQFF. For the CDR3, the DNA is TGTGCCATCAGTGAGTCGACAGGGCATGAGCAGTTCTTC.